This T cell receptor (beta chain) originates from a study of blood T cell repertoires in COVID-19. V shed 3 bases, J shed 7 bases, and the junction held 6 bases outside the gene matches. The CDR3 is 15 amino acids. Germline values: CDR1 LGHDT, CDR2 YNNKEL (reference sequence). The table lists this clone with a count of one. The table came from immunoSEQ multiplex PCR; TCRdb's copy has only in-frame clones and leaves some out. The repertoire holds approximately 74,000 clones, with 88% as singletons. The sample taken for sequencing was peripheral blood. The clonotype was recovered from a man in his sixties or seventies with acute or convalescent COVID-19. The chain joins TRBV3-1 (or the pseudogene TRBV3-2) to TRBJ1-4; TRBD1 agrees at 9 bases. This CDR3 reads CASSHHTGGGEKLFF. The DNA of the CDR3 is TGTGCCAGCAGCCACCACACAGGGGGCGGTGAAAAACTGTTTTTT.